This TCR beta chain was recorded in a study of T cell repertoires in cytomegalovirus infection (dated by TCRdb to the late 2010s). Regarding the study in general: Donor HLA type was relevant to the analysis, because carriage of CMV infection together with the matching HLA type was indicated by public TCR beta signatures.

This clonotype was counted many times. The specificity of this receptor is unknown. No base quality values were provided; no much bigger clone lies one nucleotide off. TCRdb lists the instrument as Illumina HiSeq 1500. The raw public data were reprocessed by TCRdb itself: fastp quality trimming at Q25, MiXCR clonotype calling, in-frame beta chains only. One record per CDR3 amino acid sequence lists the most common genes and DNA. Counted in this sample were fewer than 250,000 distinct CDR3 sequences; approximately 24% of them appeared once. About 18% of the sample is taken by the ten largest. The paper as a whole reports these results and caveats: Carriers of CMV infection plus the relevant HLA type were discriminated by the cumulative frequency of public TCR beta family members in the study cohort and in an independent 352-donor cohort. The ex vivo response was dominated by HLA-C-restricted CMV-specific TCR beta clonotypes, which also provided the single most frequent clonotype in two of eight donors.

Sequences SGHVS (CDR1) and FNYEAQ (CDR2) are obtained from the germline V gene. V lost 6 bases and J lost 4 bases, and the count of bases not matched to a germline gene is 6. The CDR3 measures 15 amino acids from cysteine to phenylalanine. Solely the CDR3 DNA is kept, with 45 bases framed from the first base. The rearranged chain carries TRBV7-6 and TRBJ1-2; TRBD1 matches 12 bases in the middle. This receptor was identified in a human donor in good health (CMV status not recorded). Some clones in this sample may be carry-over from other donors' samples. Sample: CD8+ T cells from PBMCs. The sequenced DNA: TGTGCCAGCAGACCGGGACAGGGGGCTGGCTATGGCTACACCTTC. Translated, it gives CASRPGQGAGYGYTF.